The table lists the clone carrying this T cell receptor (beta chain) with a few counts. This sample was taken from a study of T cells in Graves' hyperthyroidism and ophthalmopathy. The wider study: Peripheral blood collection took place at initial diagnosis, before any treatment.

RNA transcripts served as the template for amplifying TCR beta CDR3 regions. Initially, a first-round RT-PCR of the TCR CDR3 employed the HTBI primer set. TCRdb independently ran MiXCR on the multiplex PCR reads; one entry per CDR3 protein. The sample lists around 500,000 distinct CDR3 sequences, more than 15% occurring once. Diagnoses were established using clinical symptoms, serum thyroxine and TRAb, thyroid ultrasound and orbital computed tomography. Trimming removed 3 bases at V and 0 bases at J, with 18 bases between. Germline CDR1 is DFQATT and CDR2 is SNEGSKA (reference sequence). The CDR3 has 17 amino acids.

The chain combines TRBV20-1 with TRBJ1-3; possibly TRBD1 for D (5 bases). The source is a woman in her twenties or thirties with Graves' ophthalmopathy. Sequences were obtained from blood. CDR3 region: CSARGDFLEGSGNTIYF. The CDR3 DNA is TGCAGTGCTAGGGGGGACTTCTTGGAGGGCTCTGGAAACACCATATATTTT.